The T cell receptor (beta chain) under discussion was sequenced for a study of shared T cell receptors in the human thymus. The CDR3 extends over 15 amino acids. V lost 4 bases and J lost 2, with 14 bases in between. The germline V gene encodes CDR1 KGHSY and CDR2 FQNENV. The table came from immunoSEQ multiplex PCR; TCRdb's copy has only in-frame clones and leaves some out. The table shows 540,000 or so clones, with about 80% occurring only once. This clone was detected only a few times. These data also featured in a second study, about human thymus T cells. From that paper: Having corrective surgery for congenital heart defects, healthy Finnish infants were the ones who donated. Resections that were taken during corrective heart surgery supplied the thymus tissue. An apparent bias in V and J gene usage was seen in thymic and blood repertoires. Thymic repertoires overlap heavily among unrelated individuals, related research has reported.

The gene calls are TRBV16 and TRBJ1-1, with D unresolved. This sequence originates from a boy under two years old with a congenital heart defect. Sequenced input: thymocytes. In DNA form, the CDR3 reads TGTGCCAGCAGCCGACGGCTGGGGAGAAACACTGAAGCTTTCTTT. Its translation is CASSRRLGRNTEAFF.